This T cell receptor (beta chain) comes out of a study of T cell responses to AZD1222 COVID-19 vaccine. About the study: Pooled samples include second doses given at about 4 or 12 weeks. Findings of the study overall: The sample set comprised mostly white British donors with more females, and clonal diversity was possibly underestimated.

V lost 0 bases and J lost 4, with 9 bases in between. The V gene's germline CDR1 is SGHNT and CDR2 YENEEA. The CDR3 loop spans 14 amino acids. A word on this clone: The target antigen is unknown.

Using immunoSEQ multiplex PCR, the repertoire was profiled, and TCRdb retains in-frame clones only, with some absent. The sample records around 140,000 clones, 90% to 95% being singletons. The starting material was peripheral blood, obtained on day 0 of AZD1222 vaccination. V is TRBV11-3 and J is TRBJ1-1; the D is unclear. This TCR was sampled from an adult in good health. This CDR3 is CASSLESSSTEAFF. CDR3 DNA sequence: TGTGCCAGCAGCTTAGAATCGTCGAGCACTGAAGCTTTCTTT. The whole variable domain, remainder taken from reference TRBV11-3 and TRBJ1-1, is EAGVVQSPRYKIIEKKQPVAFWCNPISGHNTLYWYLQNLGQGPELLIRYENEEAVDDSQLPKDRFSAERLKGVDSTLKIQPAELGDSAVYLCASSLESSSTEAFFGQGTRLTVV.